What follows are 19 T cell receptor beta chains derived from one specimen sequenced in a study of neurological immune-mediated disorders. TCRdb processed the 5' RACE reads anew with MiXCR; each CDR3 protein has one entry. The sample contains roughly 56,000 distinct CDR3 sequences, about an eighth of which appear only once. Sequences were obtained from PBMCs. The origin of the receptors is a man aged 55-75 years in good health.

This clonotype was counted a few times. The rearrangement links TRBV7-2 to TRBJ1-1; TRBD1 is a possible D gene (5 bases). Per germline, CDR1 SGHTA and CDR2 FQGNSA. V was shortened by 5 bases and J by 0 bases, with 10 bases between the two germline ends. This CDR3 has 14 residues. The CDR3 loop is CASSPRTLNTEAFF. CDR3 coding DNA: TGTGCCAGCAGCCCGCGGACACTGAACACTGAAGCTTTCTTT.

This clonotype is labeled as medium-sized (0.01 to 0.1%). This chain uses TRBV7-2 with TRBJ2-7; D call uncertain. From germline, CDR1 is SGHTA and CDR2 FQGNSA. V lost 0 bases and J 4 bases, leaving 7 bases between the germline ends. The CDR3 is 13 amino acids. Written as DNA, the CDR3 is TGTGCCAGCAGCTTAGCGCTAGAGTACGAGCAGTACTTC. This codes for CASSLALEYEQYF.

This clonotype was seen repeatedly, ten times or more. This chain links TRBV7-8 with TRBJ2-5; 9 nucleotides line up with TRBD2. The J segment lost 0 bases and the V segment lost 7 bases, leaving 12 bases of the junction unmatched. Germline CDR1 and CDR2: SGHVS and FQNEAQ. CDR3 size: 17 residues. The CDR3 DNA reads TGTGCCAGCACCCAGACGGAGCTAGCGGGGTACCAAGAGACCCAGTACTTC. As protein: CASTQTELAGYQETQYF.

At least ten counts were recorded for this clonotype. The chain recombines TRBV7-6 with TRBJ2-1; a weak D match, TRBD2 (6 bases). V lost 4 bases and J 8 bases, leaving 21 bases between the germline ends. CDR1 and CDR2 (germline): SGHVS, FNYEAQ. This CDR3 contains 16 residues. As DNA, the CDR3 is TGTGCCAGCAGCTCACGAACGGGCGGGGTGGTCGATGAGCAGTTCTTC. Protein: CASSSRTGGVVDEQFF. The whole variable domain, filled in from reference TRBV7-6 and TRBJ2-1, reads GAGVSQSPRYKVTKRGQDVALRCDPISGHVSLYWYRQALGQGPEFLTYFNYEAQQDKSGLPNDRFSAERPEGSISTLTIQRTEQRDSAMYRCASSSRTGGVVDEQFFGPGTRLTVL.

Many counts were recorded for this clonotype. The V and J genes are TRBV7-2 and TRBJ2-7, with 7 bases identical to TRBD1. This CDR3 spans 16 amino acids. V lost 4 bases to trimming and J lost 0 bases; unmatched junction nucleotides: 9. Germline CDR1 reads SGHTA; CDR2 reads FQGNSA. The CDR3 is CASSSWTGQSSYEQYF. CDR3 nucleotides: TGTGCCAGCAGCTCCTGGACAGGTCAGAGCTCCTACGAGCAGTACTTC.

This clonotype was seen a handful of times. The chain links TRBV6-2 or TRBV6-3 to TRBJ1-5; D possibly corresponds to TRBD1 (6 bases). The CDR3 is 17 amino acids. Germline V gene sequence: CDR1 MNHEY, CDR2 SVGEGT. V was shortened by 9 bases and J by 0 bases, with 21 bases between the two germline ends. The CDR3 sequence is CASHNSGTRVSNQPQHF. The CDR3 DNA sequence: TGTGCCAGTCACAACTCCGGGACAAGGGTTAGCAATCAGCCCCAGCATTTT.

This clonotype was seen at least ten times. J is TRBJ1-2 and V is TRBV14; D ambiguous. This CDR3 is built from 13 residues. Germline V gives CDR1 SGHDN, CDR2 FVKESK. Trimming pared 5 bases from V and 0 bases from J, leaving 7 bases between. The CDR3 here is CASSFDPNYGYTF. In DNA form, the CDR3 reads TGTGCCAGCAGCTTCGATCCTAACTATGGCTACACCTTC.

The CDR3 bases are TGCAGTGCCACTGACAGGGGGGCCACCGGGGAGCTGTTTTTT. It translates to CSATDRGATGELFF. J is TRBJ2-2 and V is TRBV20-1; TRBD1 matches at 9 bases. V was pared by 6 bases and J by 4 bases, with 6 bases of the junction left unmatched. The CDR3 runs 14 residues. The germline gives CDR1 DFQATT, CDR2 SNEGSKA (reference sequence).

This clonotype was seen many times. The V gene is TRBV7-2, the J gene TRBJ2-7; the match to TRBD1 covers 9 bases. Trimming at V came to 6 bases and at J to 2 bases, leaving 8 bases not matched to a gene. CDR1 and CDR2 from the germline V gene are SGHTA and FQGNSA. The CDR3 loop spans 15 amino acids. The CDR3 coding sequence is TGTGCCAGCAGTACCGGACAGGGGCCCACCTACGAGCAGTACTTC. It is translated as CASSTGQGPTYEQYF.

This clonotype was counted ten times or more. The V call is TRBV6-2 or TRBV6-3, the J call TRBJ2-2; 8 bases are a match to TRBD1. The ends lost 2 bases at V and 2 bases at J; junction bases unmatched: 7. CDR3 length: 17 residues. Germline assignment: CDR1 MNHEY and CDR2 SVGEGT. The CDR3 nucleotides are TGTGCCAGCAGTTACAGGGTGGACAGGGATAACACCGGGGAGCTGTTTTTT. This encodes CASSYRVDRDNTGELFF.

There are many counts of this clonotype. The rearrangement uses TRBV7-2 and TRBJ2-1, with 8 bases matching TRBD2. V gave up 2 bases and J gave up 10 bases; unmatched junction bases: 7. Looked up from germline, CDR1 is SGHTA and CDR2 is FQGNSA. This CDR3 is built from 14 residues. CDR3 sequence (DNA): TGTGCCAGCAGCTTACGGGGGGGGCTTGGGGAGCAGTTCTTC. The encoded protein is CASSLRGGLGEQFF.

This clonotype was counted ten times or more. The CDR3 coding sequence is TGCAGTGCTACCCTACAGGGGAGCTATGGCTACACCTTC. Protein product: CSATLQGSYGYTF. The rearrangement uses TRBV20-1 and TRBJ1-2; 7 bases align to TRBD1. Losses at the gene ends were 4 bases for V and 4 bases for J; bases not matched to a gene: 6. In germline, CDR1 is DFQATT, CDR2 SNEGSKA (reference sequence). The CDR3 spans 13 residues.

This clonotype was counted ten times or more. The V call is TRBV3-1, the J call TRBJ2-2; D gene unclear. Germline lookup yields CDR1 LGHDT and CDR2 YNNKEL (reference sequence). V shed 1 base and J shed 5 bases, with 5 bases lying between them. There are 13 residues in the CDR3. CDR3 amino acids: CASSQGRTGELFF. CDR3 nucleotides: TGTGCCAGCAGCCAAGGTCGAACCGGGGAGCTGTTTTTT.

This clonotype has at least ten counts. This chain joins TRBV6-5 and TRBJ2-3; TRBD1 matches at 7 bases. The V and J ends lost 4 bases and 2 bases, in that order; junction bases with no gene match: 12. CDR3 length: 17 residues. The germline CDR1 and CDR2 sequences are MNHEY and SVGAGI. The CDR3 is CASSSGDRAANTDTQYF. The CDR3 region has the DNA TGTGCCAGCAGTTCCGGAGACAGGGCCGCAAACACAGATACGCAGTATTTT.

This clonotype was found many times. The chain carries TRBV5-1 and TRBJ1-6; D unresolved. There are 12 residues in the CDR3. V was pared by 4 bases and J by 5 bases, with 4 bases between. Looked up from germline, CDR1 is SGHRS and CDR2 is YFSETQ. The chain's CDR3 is CASSPDNSPLHF. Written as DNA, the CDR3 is TGCGCCAGCAGCCCGGATAATTCACCCCTCCACTTT.

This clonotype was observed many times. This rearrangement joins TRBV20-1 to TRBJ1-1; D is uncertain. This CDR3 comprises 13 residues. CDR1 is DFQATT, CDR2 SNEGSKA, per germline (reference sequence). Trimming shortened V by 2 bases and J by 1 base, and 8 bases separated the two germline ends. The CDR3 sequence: CSARSYSNTEAFF. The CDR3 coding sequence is TGCAGTGCTAGATCTTATTCGAACACTGAAGCTTTCTTT.

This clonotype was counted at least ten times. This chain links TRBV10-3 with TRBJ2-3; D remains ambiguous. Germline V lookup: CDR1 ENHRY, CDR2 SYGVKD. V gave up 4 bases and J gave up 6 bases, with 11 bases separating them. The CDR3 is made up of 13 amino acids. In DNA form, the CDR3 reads TGTGCCATCAGTGGCCCCAAGGCTGATACGCAGTATTTT. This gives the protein CAISGPKADTQYF.

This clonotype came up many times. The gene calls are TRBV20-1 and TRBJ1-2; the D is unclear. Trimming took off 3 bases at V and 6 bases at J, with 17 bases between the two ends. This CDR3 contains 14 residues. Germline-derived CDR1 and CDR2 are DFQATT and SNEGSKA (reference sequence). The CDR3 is CSASPGVGRHGYTF. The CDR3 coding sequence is TGCAGTGCTAGCCCGGGAGTTGGCCGGCATGGCTACACCTTC.

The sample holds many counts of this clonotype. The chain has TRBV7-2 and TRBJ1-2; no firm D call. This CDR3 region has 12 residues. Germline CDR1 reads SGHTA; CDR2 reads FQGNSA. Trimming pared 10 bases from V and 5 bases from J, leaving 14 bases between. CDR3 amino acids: CAIRTDLYGYTF. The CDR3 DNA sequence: TGTGCCATCCGAACGGACCTTTATGGCTACACCTTC.